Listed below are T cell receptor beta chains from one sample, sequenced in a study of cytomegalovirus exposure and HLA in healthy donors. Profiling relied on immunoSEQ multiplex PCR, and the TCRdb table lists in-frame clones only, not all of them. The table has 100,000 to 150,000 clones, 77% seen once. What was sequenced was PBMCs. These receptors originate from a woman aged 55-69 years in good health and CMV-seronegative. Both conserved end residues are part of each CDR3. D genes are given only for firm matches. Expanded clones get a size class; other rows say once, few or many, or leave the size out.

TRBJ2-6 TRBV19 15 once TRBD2 CASSSRGAGANVLTF TGTGCCAGTAGTAGCCGGGGGGCTGGGGCCAACGTCCTGACTTTC
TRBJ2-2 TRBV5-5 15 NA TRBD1 CASSPGTGNTGELFF TGTGCCAGCAGCCCGGGGACAGGGAACACCGGGGAGCTGTTTTTT
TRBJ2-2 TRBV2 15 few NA CASGEWGVATGELFF TGTGCCAGCGGGGAGTGGGGGGTAGCCACCGGGGAGCTGTTTTTT
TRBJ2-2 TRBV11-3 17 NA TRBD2 CASSHGGGGGASGELFF TGTGCCAGCAGCCACGGAGGAGGCGGGGGGGCTTCCGGGGAGCTGTTTTTT
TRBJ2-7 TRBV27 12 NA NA CARPQGPGEQYF TGTGCCAGGCCCCAGGGTCCGGGCGAGCAGTACTTC
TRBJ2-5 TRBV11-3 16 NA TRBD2 CASSLDSGGGKETQYF TGTGCCAGCAGCCTGGATAGCGGGGGAGGGAAAGAGACCCAGTACTTC
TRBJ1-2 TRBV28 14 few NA CASSSLSGNYGYTF TGTGCCAGCAGTTCCTTGTCGGGGAACTATGGCTACACCTTC
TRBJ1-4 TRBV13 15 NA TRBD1 CASSDRAGGDEKLFF TGTGCCAGCAGCGATAGGGCAGGGGGCGATGAAAAACTGTTTTTT
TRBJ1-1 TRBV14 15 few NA CASSQFKGVNTEAFF TGTGCCAGCAGCCAATTTAAGGGGGTGAACACTGAAGCTTTCTTT
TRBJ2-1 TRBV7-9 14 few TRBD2 CSGGGGQSYNEQFF TGTTCCGGCGGGGGGGGACAAAGTTACAATGAGCAGTTCTTC
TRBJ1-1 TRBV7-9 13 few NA CASSPREDFGAFF TGTGCCAGCAGCCCCCGGGAGGATTTCGGAGCTTTCTTT
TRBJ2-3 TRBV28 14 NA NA CASSAAGGTDTQYF TGTGCCAGCAGTGCCGCAGGGGGCACAGATACGCAGTATTTT
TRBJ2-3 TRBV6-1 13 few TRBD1 CASRDRSTDTQYF TGTGCCAGCAGGGACAGGAGCACAGATACGCAGTATTTT
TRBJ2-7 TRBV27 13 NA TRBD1 CASSSNDRDEQYF TGTGCCAGCAGTTCCAATGACAGGGACGAGCAGTACTTC
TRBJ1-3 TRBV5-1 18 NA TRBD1 CASSSAPTGVQAGNTIYF TGCGCCAGCAGCTCAGCCCCGACAGGGGTCCAAGCGGGAAACACCATATATTTT
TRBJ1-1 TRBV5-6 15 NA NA CASSLFTGMNTEAFF TGTGCCAGCAGCTTGTTTACGGGTATGAACACTGAAGCTTTCTTT
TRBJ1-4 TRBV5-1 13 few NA CASSLSGPEKLFF TGCGCCAGCAGCTTGTCAGGGCCCGAAAAACTGTTTTTT
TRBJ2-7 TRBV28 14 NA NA CASSVPGNSYEQYF TGTGCCAGCAGTGTACCAGGGAACTCCTACGAGCAGTACTTC
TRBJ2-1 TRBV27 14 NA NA CASRETSFANEQFF TGTGCCAGCCGCGAGACTAGTTTTGCCAATGAGCAGTTCTTC
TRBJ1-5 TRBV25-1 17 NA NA CASSESRPGATGQPQHF TGTGCCAGCAGTGAATCGCGCCCAGGGGCTACGGGCCAGCCCCAGCATTTT
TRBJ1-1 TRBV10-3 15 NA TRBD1 CAISERTGQNTEAFF TGTGCCATCAGTGAAAGGACAGGGCAGAACACTGAAGCTTTCTTT
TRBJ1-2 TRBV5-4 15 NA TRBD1 CASSLAGQPNYGYTF TGTGCCAGCAGCTTGGCGGGACAGCCTAACTATGGCTACACCTTC
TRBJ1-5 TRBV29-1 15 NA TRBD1 CSVVEGAMSNQPQHF TGCAGCGTTGTAGAGGGGGCAATGAGCAATCAGCCCCAGCATTTT
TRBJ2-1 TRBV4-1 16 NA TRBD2 CASSLPGLAGYNEQFF TGCGCCAGCAGCCTACCGGGACTAGCGGGGTACAATGAGCAGTTCTTC
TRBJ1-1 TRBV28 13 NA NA CASSLGGLPEAFF TGTGCCAGCAGTTTGGGCGGGCTGCCTGAAGCTTTCTTT
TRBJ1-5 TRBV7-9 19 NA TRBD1 CASTRFSGTGVDSNQPQHF TGTGCCAGCACGAGATTTTCCGGGACAGGGGTAGACAGCAATCAGCCCCAGCATTTT
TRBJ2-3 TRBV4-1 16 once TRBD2 CASSPERGHSTDTQYF TGCGCCAGCAGCCCGGAGCGGGGGCATAGCACAGATACGCAGTATTTT
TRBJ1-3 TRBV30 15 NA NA CAWSVTGTQGNTIYF TGTGCCTGGAGTGTCACCGGGACACAAGGAAACACCATATATTTT
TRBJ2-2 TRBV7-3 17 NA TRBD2 CASSPNPGLAGTGELFF TGTGCCAGCAGCCCTAACCCGGGACTAGCGGGAACCGGGGAGCTGTTTTTT
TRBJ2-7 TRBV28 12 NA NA CASSLEPFGQYF TGTGCCAGCAGTTTGGAGCCGTTCGGGCAGTACTTC
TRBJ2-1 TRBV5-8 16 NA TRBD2 CASSMLAGGPYNEQFF TGTGCCAGCAGCATGCTAGCGGGGGGGCCCTACAATGAGCAGTTCTTC
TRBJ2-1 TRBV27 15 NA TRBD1 CASSLEGAGSNEQFF TGTGCCAGCAGTTTAGAGGGGGCAGGGTCGAATGAGCAGTTCTTC
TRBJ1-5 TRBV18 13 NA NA CASSPALNQPQHF TGTGCCAGCTCACCAGCGCTAAATCAGCCCCAGCATTTT
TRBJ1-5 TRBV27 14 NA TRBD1 CASGEHRGLQPQHF TGTGCCAGCGGAGAGCACAGGGGGCTTCAGCCCCAGCATTTT
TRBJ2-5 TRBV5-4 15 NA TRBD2 CASSLGTSGKETQYF TGTGCCAGCAGCCTGGGGACTAGCGGGAAGGAGACCCAGTACTTC
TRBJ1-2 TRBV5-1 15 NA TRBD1 CASSVRGQYVYGYTF TGCGCCAGCAGCGTAAGGGGACAGTACGTCTATGGCTACACCTTC
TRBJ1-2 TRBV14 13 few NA CASSQGRGYGYTF TGTGCCAGCAGCCAAGGGAGGGGCTATGGCTACACCTTC
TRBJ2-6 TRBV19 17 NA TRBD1 CASSPGQGAAGANVLTF TGTGCCAGTAGTCCTGGACAGGGGGCGGCTGGGGCCAACGTCCTGACTTTC
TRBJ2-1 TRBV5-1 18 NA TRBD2 CASSSGALTSGSYNEQFF TGCGCCAGCAGCTCCGGGGCTCTTACTAGCGGCTCCTACAATGAGCAGTTCTTC
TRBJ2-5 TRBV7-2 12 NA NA CASSFGRETQYF TGTGCCAGCAGCTTCGGTAGAGAGACCCAGTACTTC
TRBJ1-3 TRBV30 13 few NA CAWTNVAGGTIYF TGTGCCTGGACTAACGTCGCCGGCGGCACCATATATTTT
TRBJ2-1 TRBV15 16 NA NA CATSRVIPPQYNEQFF TGTGCCACCAGCAGAGTTATCCCGCCCCAGTACAATGAGCAGTTCTTC
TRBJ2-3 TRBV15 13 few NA CATSRVPADTQYF TGTGCCACCAGCAGAGTACCGGCAGATACGCAGTATTTT
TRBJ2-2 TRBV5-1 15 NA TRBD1 CASRPGQDLTGELFF TGCGCCAGCAGGCCGGGACAGGATCTCACCGGGGAGCTGTTTTTT
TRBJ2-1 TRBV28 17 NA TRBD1 CASSLGGTGGSYNEQFF TGTGCCAGCAGTTTAGGGGGGACAGGGGGGTCATACAATGAGCAGTTCTTC
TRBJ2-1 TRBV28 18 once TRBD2 CASSSSGLAGGRENEQFF TGTGCCAGCAGTTCCTCGGGACTAGCGGGAGGTCGGGAGAATGAGCAGTTCTTC
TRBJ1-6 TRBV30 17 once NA CAWSVQGGSSYNSPLHF TGTGCCTGGAGTGTTCAAGGGGGAAGCTCCTATAATTCACCCCTCCACTTT
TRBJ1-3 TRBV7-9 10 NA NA CASSNKTIYF TGTGCCAGCAGCAATAAAACCATATATTTT